Listed below are T cell receptor beta chains from one sample, sequenced in a study of CD8 T cells in Susac syndrome. TCRdb re-derived calls from the immunoSEQ multiplex PCR reads in MiXCR, one entry per CDR3 protein. This sample has about 150,000 distinct CDR3 sequences, with around 96% found just once. Specimen: CD8+ T cells from PBMCs. These receptors were collected from a human donor with multiple sclerosis. Both conserved end residues are part of each CDR3. The D gene is left open where the match is weak. A clone size is listed for some rows: how often the clone was seen (once, few, many), or a class if it is expanded.

clone_size: NA; d_call: NA; v_call: TRBV14; cdr3_length: 16; j_call: TRBJ2-2; cdr3_nt: TGTGCCAGCAGCCAGTTCGGCGGACCCGGTGGTGGGGAGCTGTTTTTT; cdr3_aa: CASSQFGGPGGGELFF
clone_size: NA; d_call: TRBD1; v_call: TRBV9; cdr3_length: 13; j_call: TRBJ2-3; cdr3_nt: TGTGCCAGCAGCCCCGGGGGGCGGGACAGGGAGTATTTT; cdr3_aa: CASSPGGRDREYF
clone_size: NA; d_call: TRBD1; v_call: TRBV20-1; cdr3_length: 14; j_call: TRBJ1-6; cdr3_nt: TGCAGTGCTAGAGACAGGGACAGCAATTCACCCCTCCACTTT; cdr3_aa: CSARDRDSNSPLHF
clone_size: NA; d_call: TRBD1; v_call: TRBV27; cdr3_length: 16; j_call: TRBJ1-1; cdr3_nt: TGTGCCAGCAGTTTTTCACAGGGGGAGGTGAACACTGAAGCTTTCTTT; cdr3_aa: CASSFSQGEVNTEAFF
clone_size: NA; d_call: NA; v_call: TRBV5-1; cdr3_length: 15; j_call: TRBJ2-1; cdr3_nt: TGCGCCAGCAGCAATCGGCAGACTATTTACAATGAGCAGTTCTTC; cdr3_aa: CASSNRQTIYNEQFF
clone_size: few; d_call: NA; v_call: TRBV27; cdr3_length: 14; j_call: TRBJ1-2; cdr3_nt: TGTGCCAGCAGTTCGGGGGGCGCCAACTATGGCTACACCTTC; cdr3_aa: CASSSGGANYGYTF
clone_size: once; d_call: TRBD1; v_call: TRBV20-1; cdr3_length: 15; j_call: TRBJ2-7; cdr3_nt: TGCAGTGCTAGGGGGGACAGCTTTACCTCCTACGAGCAGTACTTC; cdr3_aa: CSARGDSFTSYEQYF
clone_size: NA; d_call: NA; v_call: TRBV20-1; cdr3_length: 15; j_call: TRBJ2-1; cdr3_nt: TGCAGTGCTAGAGATCGCCAGGGTCGTTTCAATGAGCAGTTCTTC; cdr3_aa: CSARDRQGRFNEQFF
clone_size: NA; d_call: NA; v_call: TRBV3-1; cdr3_length: 20; j_call: TRBJ2-2; cdr3_nt: TGTGCCAGCAGCCCAATCAGCAACCCTTCGGAATTGGAGAACACCGGGGAGCTGTTTTTT; cdr3_aa: CASSPISNPSELENTGELFF
clone_size: NA; d_call: NA; v_call: TRBV27; cdr3_length: 14; j_call: TRBJ2-7; cdr3_nt: TGTGCCAGCAGTCCCACAGCAGTTGGCCACGAGCAGTACTTC; cdr3_aa: CASSPTAVGHEQYF
clone_size: NA; d_call: NA; v_call: TRBV27; cdr3_length: 13; j_call: TRBJ2-1; cdr3_nt: TGTGCCAGCAGTTCCGGAGGGTACAATGAGCAGTTCTTC; cdr3_aa: CASSSGGYNEQFF
clone_size: NA; d_call: NA; v_call: TRBV2; cdr3_length: 16; j_call: TRBJ2-1; cdr3_nt: TGTGCCAGCAGTGATTCGGTGTACCCCCCTAACAATGAGCAGTTCTTC; cdr3_aa: CASSDSVYPPNNEQFF
clone_size: NA; d_call: NA; v_call: TRBV20-1; cdr3_length: 15; j_call: TRBJ2-4; cdr3_nt: TGCAGTGCTAGAGATCGGACGGGGGTGGGAAACATTCAGTACTTC; cdr3_aa: CSARDRTGVGNIQYF
clone_size: NA; d_call: TRBD1; v_call: TRBV11-2; cdr3_length: 14; j_call: TRBJ1-6; cdr3_nt: TGTGCCAGCAGGCCGGGACAGGGTAATTCACCCCTCCACTTT; cdr3_aa: CASRPGQGNSPLHF
clone_size: NA; d_call: NA; v_call: TRBV5-1; cdr3_length: 19; j_call: TRBJ2-2; cdr3_nt: TGCGCCAGCAGCTTAGAGCAGTGGGGTCCTTTCGCGAACACCGGGGAGCTGTTTTTT; cdr3_aa: CASSLEQWGPFANTGELFF
clone_size: NA; d_call: TRBD2; v_call: TRBV4-1; cdr3_length: 15; j_call: TRBJ2-5; cdr3_nt: TGCGCCAGCAGCCAAGTCCCAGCGGGGCTGGAGACCCAGTACTTC; cdr3_aa: CASSQVPAGLETQYF
clone_size: NA; d_call: NA; v_call: TRBV7-9; cdr3_length: 16; j_call: TRBJ2-2; cdr3_nt: TGTGCCAGCAGCACCCCCGCCGCTTCCAACACCGGGGAGCTGTTTTTT; cdr3_aa: CASSTPAASNTGELFF
clone_size: NA; d_call: TRBD2; v_call: TRBV7-3; cdr3_length: 15; j_call: TRBJ2-1; cdr3_nt: TGTGCCAGCAGCCCCCTGGCTAGCGGGTACAATGAGCAGTTCTTC; cdr3_aa: CASSPLASGYNEQFF
clone_size: NA; d_call: NA; v_call: TRBV9; cdr3_length: 15; j_call: TRBJ1-2; cdr3_nt: TGTGCCAGCAGCGTAGCTAGGGACGAATCCTATGGCTACACCTTC; cdr3_aa: CASSVARDESYGYTF
clone_size: once; d_call: NA; v_call: TRBV7-9; cdr3_length: 13; j_call: TRBJ2-1; cdr3_nt: TGTGCCAGCAGCCCCGCTGGAACCTTTGAGCAGTTCTTC; cdr3_aa: CASSPAGTFEQFF
clone_size: NA; d_call: NA; v_call: TRBV7-9; cdr3_length: 17; j_call: TRBJ1-6; cdr3_nt: TGTGCCAGCAGCTTAGCGCTCCCAGGACTATGGAGATCACCCCTCCACTTT; cdr3_aa: CASSLALPGLWRSPLHF
clone_size: once; d_call: NA; v_call: TRBV4-1; cdr3_length: 12; j_call: TRBJ1-1; cdr3_nt: TGCGCCAGCAGCCAAGGCTTAATCGGAGCTTTCTTT; cdr3_aa: CASSQGLIGAFF
clone_size: NA; d_call: TRBD1; v_call: TRBV2; cdr3_length: 18; j_call: TRBJ1-6; cdr3_nt: TGTGCCAGCAGTGAATGGGGGACAGGAATGTCGATGGATTCACCCCTCCACTTT; cdr3_aa: CASSEWGTGMSMDSPLHF
clone_size: once; d_call: NA; v_call: TRBV20-1; cdr3_length: 10; j_call: TRBJ1-2; cdr3_nt: TGCAGTGCTGGCCCGGGAGGCTACACCTTC; cdr3_aa: CSAGPGGYTF
clone_size: few; d_call: NA; v_call: TRBV4-1; cdr3_length: 12; j_call: TRBJ2-7; cdr3_nt: TGCGCCAGCAGCCACAGGGGGGACGAGCAGTACTTC; cdr3_aa: CASSHRGDEQYF
clone_size: NA; d_call: NA; v_call: TRBV12-3/TRBV12-4; cdr3_length: 13; j_call: TRBJ2-1; cdr3_nt: TGTGCCAGCGGTCGCGGGTCCTACAATGAGCAGTTCTTC; cdr3_aa: CASGRGSYNEQFF
clone_size: NA; d_call: NA; v_call: TRBV7-9; cdr3_length: 15; j_call: TRBJ1-1; cdr3_nt: TGTGCCAGCAGCTCCTCTCGCCGGCATGACACTGAAGCTTTCTTT; cdr3_aa: CASSSSRRHDTEAFF
clone_size: NA; d_call: NA; v_call: TRBV6-5; cdr3_length: 16; j_call: TRBJ2-1; cdr3_nt: TGTGCCAGCAGTTACTCGATGGGGGAGGATTACAATGAGCAGTTCTTC; cdr3_aa: CASSYSMGEDYNEQFF
clone_size: NA; d_call: NA; v_call: TRBV4-1; cdr3_length: 15; j_call: TRBJ2-4; cdr3_nt: TGCGCCAGCAGCCATGGAGAGGTAGCCAAAAACATTCAGTACTTC; cdr3_aa: CASSHGEVAKNIQYF
clone_size: NA; d_call: NA; v_call: TRBV9; cdr3_length: 15; j_call: TRBJ2-1; cdr3_nt: TGTGCCAGCAGCGAAGGACCAAGCCTCAACAATGAGCAGTTCTTC; cdr3_aa: CASSEGPSLNNEQFF
clone_size: NA; d_call: NA; v_call: TRBV3-1; cdr3_length: 16; j_call: TRBJ2-1; cdr3_nt: TGTGCCAGCAGCCTTCCTGGGCGGATAGCCTACAATGAGCAGTTCTTC; cdr3_aa: CASSLPGRIAYNEQFF
clone_size: NA; d_call: NA; v_call: TRBV2; cdr3_length: 14; j_call: TRBJ2-7; cdr3_nt: TGTGCCAGCAGTGCCGTGACAGACGACTACGAGCAGTACTTC; cdr3_aa: CASSAVTDDYEQYF
clone_size: NA; d_call: NA; v_call: TRBV28; cdr3_length: 15; j_call: TRBJ1-1; cdr3_nt: TGTGCCAGCAGTTTAAACCCGGGACCACGCGCTGAAGCTTTCTTT; cdr3_aa: CASSLNPGPRAEAFF
clone_size: NA; d_call: NA; v_call: TRBV20-1; cdr3_length: 13; j_call: TRBJ2-3; cdr3_nt: TGCAGTGCCCCTCGGTTTGACCCCGATACGCAGTATTTT; cdr3_aa: CSAPRFDPDTQYF
clone_size: NA; d_call: NA; v_call: TRBV30; cdr3_length: 12; j_call: TRBJ2-7; cdr3_nt: TGTGCCATAGTGACAGGTTCCTACGAGCAGTACTTC; cdr3_aa: CAIVTGSYEQYF
clone_size: NA; d_call: NA; v_call: TRBV27; cdr3_length: 13; j_call: TRBJ2-7; cdr3_nt: TGTGCCAGCAGTTCCGGAGCTTCCTACGAGCAGTACTTC; cdr3_aa: CASSSGASYEQYF
clone_size: NA; d_call: NA; v_call: TRBV6-2/TRBV6-3; cdr3_length: 14; j_call: TRBJ1-5; cdr3_nt: TGTGCCAGCAGTTACTCGGGGAGCAATCAGCCCCAGCATTTT; cdr3_aa: CASSYSGSNQPQHF
clone_size: once; d_call: NA; v_call: TRBV27; cdr3_length: 17; j_call: TRBJ1-2; cdr3_nt: TGTGCCAGCAGTACGCGTATTCTAAATACAGAGAACTATGGCTACACCTTC; cdr3_aa: CASSTRILNTENYGYTF
clone_size: NA; d_call: NA; v_call: TRBV3-1; cdr3_length: 12; j_call: TRBJ2-1; cdr3_nt: TGTGCCAGCAGTCTTACAGGGATTGAGCAGTTCTTC; cdr3_aa: CASSLTGIEQFF
clone_size: NA; d_call: NA; v_call: TRBV5-1; cdr3_length: 12; j_call: TRBJ2-2; cdr3_nt: TGCGCCAGCAGCTCGGTCACCGGGGAGCTGTTTTTT; cdr3_aa: CASSSVTGELFF